The TCR beta chain described here comes from a study of OX40 agonist ivuxolimab in advanced cancers. A note on the overall study: Ivuxolimab was an agonistic, fully human IgG2 monoclonal antibody directed against OX40 (CD134), a costimulatory receptor. The paper reports the monotherapy dose-escalation portion (N of about 56 patients) of the phase I ivuxolimab trial. Partial responses occurred in three dose-escalation patients, of whom one had hepatocellular carcinoma and two had cutaneous melanoma. The purpose of peripheral TCRbeta sequencing was to test whether ivuxolimab changed TCR sequence diversity and led to clonal T-cell expansion. Prior anti-PD-1, anti-PD-L1 or anti-CTLA-4 therapy was permitted, and checkpoint inhibitors had been received by roughly 40% of dose-escalation patients. Of the 50 to 55 patients in dose escalation, about 20 had hepatocellular carcinoma, some 15 had melanoma, 9 had renal cell carcinoma and 9 had head and neck cancer. Intravenous ivuxolimab was administered to patients every 2 weeks at six dose levels: 0.01, 0.1, 0.3, 1.5, 3 and 10 mg/kg. In the dose-escalation cohort, 82.7% of patients were male, and the mean age was approximately 60 years, with a range of roughly 20 to 80.

Patients with autoimmune disease history or receiving systemic immunosuppression were excluded from the trial. Peripheral blood for TCR sequencing was collected from all dose cohorts at baseline, on cycle 4 day 1, and on cycle 7 day 1. Samples came from an open-label, multicenter, first-in-human phase I dose-escalation trial of ivuxolimab. Adults with locally advanced or metastatic melanoma, renal cell, hepatocellular, or head and neck squamous cell carcinoma were enrolled in the trial. CD4+ and CD8+ T cells were sorted separately from peripheral blood before TCR sequencing. Paper-wide results and their limitations: At doses of 0.1 to 3.0 mg/kg, clonal expansion of both CD4+ and CD8+ blood T cells was observed from baseline to week 6. After ivuxolimab, more expanded clones were found on average in CD8+ T cells than in CD4+ T cells. Low levels of normalized T-cell clonal expansion were also seen in some nonresponding patients. In the 0.1-3.0 mg/kg groups, partial responders were among the patients with the lowest normalized peripheral clonal expansion, particularly in CD8+ T cells. The antigen specificity of the peripheral T cells that underwent clonal expansion was not determined.

The germline V gene sets CDR1 to SGHRS and CDR2 to YFSETQ. The CDR3 has 11 amino acids, counting the end cysteine and phenylalanine. Only the CDR3 part of the read is kept: 33 bases, read in frame from the first base. The V end loses 3 bases and the J end loses 10 bases, and a stretch of 10 bases separates them. This clone was counted a single time. The specificity of this receptor is unknown. It has no much larger one-base neighbor in the sample; base qualities were not kept. To sequence the TCRbeta CDR3 region, genomic DNA was isolated from the sorted cells. The immunoSEQ Assay was used for sequencing of TCRbeta CDR3 regions. The table was pulled from immuneACCESS by TCRdb, which kept in-frame rearrangements only. Such tables lose some clones; where checked, under half of the loss comes from unresolved V genes, and the rest has no known cause. Present in this sample are tens of thousands of clones, roughly 80% of which were seen just once. The ten largest make up about 2.6% of the sample.

This sequence was found in an adult with an advanced solid tumor such as melanoma, head and neck, liver or kidney cancer. This sample comprised CD4+ or CD8+ T cells sorted from blood, obtained in a trial of the OX40 agonist ivuxolimab. This receptor chain uses TRBV5-1 and TRBJ1-1; the D gene is perhaps TRBD1, from 5 matching bases. The CDR3 is CASSSTAGAFF. The bases are TGCGCCAGCAGCTCGACAGCGGGAGCTTTCTTT.